This TCR beta chain stems from a study of blood T cells in healthy people across ages. Ranging in age from about 6 to 95, the donors were healthy Caucasian individuals from Russia. The authors drew around 11 milliliters of peripheral blood from each donor. Per-sample yields of isolated PBMCs were at least 6 million. The second PCR ran roughly 7 to 12 cycles with a sample-barcoded 5' primer and J-beta primers. TCRdb reprocessed the 5' RACE reads via MiXCR and lists one record per CDR3 protein. The table shows around 1,800,000 distinct CDR3 sequences, with around 42% occurring only once. Trimming shortened V by 3 bases and J by 0 bases, and 8 bases separated the two germline ends. Germline V gene data show CDR1 as LGHDT and CDR2 as YNNKEL (reference sequence). This CDR3 is built from 14 residues. Details on this clonotype: The antigen is not known.

Study-level findings and limits: Unsorted PBMC input precluded a conclusive naive versus antigen-experienced comparison.

The chain is built from TRBV3-1 and TRBJ1-1, with D unresolved. Input material: blood. The clonotype was recovered from a human donor in good health. The CDR3 sequence is CASSQQTMNTEAFF. The CDR3 DNA is TGTGCCAGCAGCCAGCAGACTATGAACACTGAAGCTTTCTTT. Supplemented by reference TRBV3-1 and TRBJ1-1, the full variable domain reads DTAVSQTPKYLVTQMGNDKSIKCEQNLGHDTMYWYKQDSKKFLKIMFSYNNKELIINETVPNRFSPKSPDKAHLNLHINSLELGDSAVYFCASSQQTMNTEAFFGQGTRLTVV.